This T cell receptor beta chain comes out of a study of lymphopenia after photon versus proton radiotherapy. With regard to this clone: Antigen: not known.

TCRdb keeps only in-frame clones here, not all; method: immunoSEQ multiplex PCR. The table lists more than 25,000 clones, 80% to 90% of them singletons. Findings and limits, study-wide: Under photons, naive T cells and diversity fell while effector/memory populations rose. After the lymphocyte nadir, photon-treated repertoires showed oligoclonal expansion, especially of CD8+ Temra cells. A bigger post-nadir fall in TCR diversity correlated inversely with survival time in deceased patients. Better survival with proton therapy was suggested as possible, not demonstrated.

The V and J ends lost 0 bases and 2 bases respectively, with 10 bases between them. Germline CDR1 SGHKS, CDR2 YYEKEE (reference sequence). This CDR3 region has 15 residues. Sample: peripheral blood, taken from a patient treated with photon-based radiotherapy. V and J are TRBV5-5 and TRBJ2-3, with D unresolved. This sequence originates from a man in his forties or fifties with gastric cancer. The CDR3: CASSLDPGPTDTQYF. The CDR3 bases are TGTGCCAGCAGCTTGGATCCGGGTCCCACAGATACGCAGTATTTT.